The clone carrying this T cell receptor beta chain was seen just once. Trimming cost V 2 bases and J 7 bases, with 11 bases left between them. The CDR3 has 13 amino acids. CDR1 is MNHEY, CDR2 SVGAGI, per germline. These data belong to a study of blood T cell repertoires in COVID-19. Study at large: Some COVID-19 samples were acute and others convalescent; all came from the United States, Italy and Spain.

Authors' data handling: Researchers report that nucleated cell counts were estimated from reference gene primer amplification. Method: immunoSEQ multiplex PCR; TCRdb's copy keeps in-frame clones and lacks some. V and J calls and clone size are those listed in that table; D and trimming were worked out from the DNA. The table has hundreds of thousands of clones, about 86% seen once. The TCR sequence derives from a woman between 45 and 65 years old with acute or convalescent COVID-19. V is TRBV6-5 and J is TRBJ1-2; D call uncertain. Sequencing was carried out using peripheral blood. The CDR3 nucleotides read TGTGCCAGCAGTTACAGAGGAAACCGTGGCTACACCTTC. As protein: CASSYRGNRGYTF.